The T cell receptor beta chain under discussion was sequenced for a study of PD-1 blockade in classical Hodgkin lymphoma (TCRdb year 2020). Looking at the study overall: Nivolumab dosing was 3 mg/kg intravenously every 2 weeks, continuing until either disease progression or unacceptable toxicity. The study used TCR beta sequencing and CyTOF to define a peripheral blood immune signature of response to PD-1 blockade in classical Hodgkin lymphoma. General findings and caveats noted by the study authors: Only a single clinical trial cohort was studied, and what caused the repertoire differences, possibly disease activity or prior therapy, remained undefined. Baseline TCR diversity was reported as lower in newly diagnosed patients than in healthy donors, and lower still in relapsed/refractory patients. Trial patients with a complete response had baseline diversity similar to that of newly diagnosed patients, while partial responders and progressors had significantly lower diversity. Lower diversity was observed in patients in whom nivolumab was started less than 1 year after ASCT, and these patients were excluded from later analyses so that confounding by immune reconstitution would be avoided. CD4+ but not CD8+ TCR diversity rose significantly by C4D1 (p=0.0027 vs p=0.16), most apparent in complete responders (p=0.02).

In the paper's terms, the time point label means: cycle 2 day 1 (C2D1) of nivolumab. Every trial patient had relapsed after autologous stem cell transplantation, and cohorts A, B and C differed in prior brentuximab vedotin exposure. The trial cohort comprised 56 patients with relapsed/refractory classical Hodgkin lymphoma whose best overall responses were complete response, partial response or progressive disease. Single-agent nivolumab was administered to trial patients in the multi-cohort phase II CheckMate 205 trial. An independent review committee assessed best overall response by applying the 2007 International Working Group response criteria. Trial PBMCs were obtained immediately prior to nivolumab initiation (C1D1) and on therapy at cycle 2 day 1 and cycle 4 day 1. Peripheral blood was collected in 8 mL Vacutainer Cell Preparation Tubes, from which PBMCs were isolated by centrifugation and then cryopreserved.

Genomic DNA was extracted with the Qiagen DNeasy kit from unsorted PBMCs and from negatively selected CD4+ and CD8+ fractions. Using primers that anneal to V and J segments, immunoSEQ multiplex PCR amplified the TCR beta CDR3 regions. A synthetic immune receptor repertoire was used to minimize amplification bias, and any residual bias was removed computationally once sequencing was done. The authors' pipeline ran thus. Custom Python scripts were used to quantify repertoire diversity as the Shannon entropy index. Unsorted, CD4+ and CD8+ repertoires were examined separately, except in combined analyses, for which CD4+ and CD8+ sequences were merged in silico. A clone was considered expanded if an increase in frequency of at least 2-fold after treatment relative to C1D1 was found, and a pseudocount of 0.5 was applied to clones undetected at baseline. Singleton clones were defined as clones with 0 or 1 copy at C1D1, and non-singleton clones were defined as clones with 2 or more copies. Clones expanded in unsorted samples were labelled as CD4+, CD8+ or unknown by matching protein sequences in sorted samples from the same patient. Diversity changes from C1D1 to C4D1 were tested in paired samples using Wilcoxon tests. The table was pulled from immuneACCESS by TCRdb, which kept in-frame rearrangements only. Such tables lose some clones; where checked, under half of the loss comes from unresolved V genes, and the rest has no known cause. That table gives V, J and clone size, and the DNA gave D and trimming. The sample includes approximately 26,000 clones, with approximately 66% observed a single time. Around 26% of the sample comes from the top ten.

The trim is 1 base for V and 1 base for J, with a gap of 17 bases between the germline ends. Taken from cysteine to phenylalanine, the CDR3 has 17 residues. Only CDR3 DNA is held: 51 bases, read in frame from base 1. CDR1 and CDR2 are drawn from the germline V gene: MNHNS, SASEGT. Note on this clone: Which antigen it targets is not known. No base quality values were provided; no much bigger clone lies one nucleotide off.

The rearrangement combines TRBV6-1 with TRBJ2-7; TRBD1 is a weak D gene call, 6 bases matching. The receptor was derived from a human donor with classical Hodgkin lymphoma. The specimen was peripheral blood mononuclear cells (PBMCs), collected before the second cycle of nivolumab. The nucleotide sequence reads TGTGCCAGCAGTGAAGTCGGTTCTGCGACAGGTTCCTACGAGCAGTACTTC. Translated, this is CASSEVGSATGSYEQYF.